The 27 T cell receptor delta chains below come from one sample, sequenced in a study of γδ T cells in repeated Plasmodium falciparum infection. Bulk repertoires came from Vgamma9/Vdelta2+ or Vdelta2-negative gammadelta T cells flow-sorted from PBMC. TCRdb ran CATT on the multiplex PCR reads. The sample records over 45,000 delta-chain clones, approximately 1.5% being singletons. Source material: gamma-delta T cells from blood. Every receptor here comes from a pool of human donors (malaria-infected and uninfected, not separated).

A note on this clone: A read error likely explains this, since a far larger clone differs by one base. Distinct nucleotide sequences in the sample also encode this CDR3. The V and J genes are TRDV1 and TRDJ1; 11 bases align to TRDD3. Germline V gene lookup returns CDR1 TSWWSYY and CDR2 QGS. With V trimmed by 5 bases and J by 0 bases, 29 bases remained unmatched. The CDR3 extends over 24 amino acids. The CDR3 region is CALGNQAFLLPGGYRFQNTDKLIF. The CDR3 coding sequence is TGTGCTCTTGGGAACCAGGCCTTCCTACTCCCTGGGGGATACCGGTTCCAGAACACCGATAAACTCATCTTT.

With regard to this clone: The TCRdb protein, from a much larger clone, departs from this DNA's translation at residue 14, likely by read error; the protein shown derives from the DNA. The V gene call reads TRAV38-2/DV8; no J gene was called; TRDD3, as called in the table, went unchecked against the DNA. This CDR3 spans 16 amino acids. The V gene's germline CDR1 is TSESDYY and CDR2 QEAYKQQN. The CDR3 region has the DNA TGTGCTCCCGGATTTGGGGGATATCCGTACACCGATAAACCCATCTTT. Amino acids: CAPGFGGYPYTDKPIF.

As regards this clone: The protein that TCRdb holds for this DNA derives from a much larger clone and differs from the translated DNA at residue 15, which likely indicates a read error; the protein shown here is translated from the DNA. The chain links TRDV1 to TRDJ1; 9 bases are shared with TRDD3. TCRdb leaves out the J gene; it was filled in here by matching the DNA to germline. The CDR3 length is 22 residues. V lost 0 bases and J lost 2; bases outside the gene matches: 22. The germline V gene has CDR1 TSWWSYY and CDR2 QGS. CDR3 bases: TGTGCTCTTGGGGAACTGGCACTACGCACTGGCCACTGGGGGACACTTACCGATAAACTCATCTTT. Its protein is CALGELALRTGHWGTLTDKLIF.

About this clone itself: A read error is likely here: a far larger clone is one base away. Additional DNA sequences in this sample encode the identical CDR3. CDR3: CALIPPQYWRTDKLIF. In DNA, the CDR3 is TGTGCTCTTATACCTCCCCAGTACTGGCGGACCGATAAACTCATCTTT. The chain joins TRDV1 to TRDJ1, with a weak D call TRDD3 (5 bases). The CDR3 is made up of 16 amino acids. CDR1 is TSWWSYY, CDR2 QGS, per germline. V gave up 8 bases and J gave up 2 bases, with 21 bases separating them.

In regard to this clone: A read error likely explains why the TCRdb protein, taken from a much larger clone, differs from this DNA's translation at residue 14; the protein shown is translated from the DNA. V usage is TRDV1 and J usage is TRDJ1, with 8 bases aligning to TRDD3. The CDR3 sequence is 16 residues long. The germline CDR1 and CDR2 sequences are TSWWSYY and QGS. The CDR3 protein is CALGELPVLGGDKPIF. The DNA of the CDR3 is TGTGCTCTTGGGGAACTCCCAGTACTGGGGGGCGATAAACCCATCTTT.

This clone was counted ten times or more. The chain is built from TRDV1 and TRDJ1, with D perhaps TRDD2 or TRDD3 (9 bases each). Matching the DNA to germline supplied the J gene, which TCRdb does not give. V lost 0 bases, J lost 0 bases, and 29 bases lay in between. The CDR3 has 22 amino acids. The germline V gene has CDR1 TSWWSYY and CDR2 QGS. The CDR3 loop is CALGELPLPTLTGGRYTDKLIF. The CDR3 DNA follows: TGTGCTCTTGGGGAACTCCCCCTTCCTACTCTTACTGGGGGACGGTACACCGATAAACTCATCTTT.

About this clone itself: TCRdb has a much larger clone's protein, which differs at residue 13 from the translation of this DNA, likely because of a read error; what is shown is the protein translated from the DNA. The rearrangement uses TRDV1 and TRDJ3; maybe TRDD3 (5 bases). No J gene is reported in TCRdb; it was inferred here by comparing the DNA with germline. Per germline, CDR1 TSWWSYY and CDR2 QGS. The CDR3 totals 20 residues. The CDR3 loop is CALGEGIRGFSSRDTRQMFF. The DNA for the CDR3 is TGTGCTCTTGGGGAAGGAATCAGGGGGTTCAGCTCCCGGGACACCCGACAGATGTTTTTC.

This clone has a handful of counts. The amino acid sequence in TCRdb belongs to a much larger clone and departs from this DNA's translation at residue 18, likely a sequencing read error; the sequence shown is translated from the DNA. The V gene is given as TRDV2, and no J gene call is available; no check of the table's D call, TRDD3, against the DNA was made. The germline gives CDR1 GEAIGNYY, CDR2 EKD. The CDR3 covers 19 residues. CDR3 amino acids: CACDFLLGDTPPYTDKLTF. The CDR3 nucleotides are TGTGCCTGTGACTTTCTACTGGGGGATACCCCTCCCTACACCGATAAACTCACCTTT.

A word on this clone: A far more abundant clone sits one base away, making this likely a read error. This same CDR3 is encoded by further DNA sequences in the sample. The chain uses TRDV1 and TRDJ3; maybe TRDD3 (6 bases). Matching the DNA to germline supplied the J gene, which TCRdb does not give. Germline loops: CDR1 TSWWSYY, CDR2 QGS. This CDR3 has 20 amino acids. The CDR3 DNA reads TGTGCCCTTGGGGGCCGACCAAGACCTGAGCGGTCCTGGGACACCCGACAGATGTTTTTC. This translates into CALGGRPRPERSWDTRQMFF.

This clone was seen a few times. TCRdb lists the protein of a much larger clone for this DNA, which differs at residue 6, so this is likely a read error; the protein given here is translated from the DNA itself. The chain has TRDV1 and TRDJ1; 8 bases are a match to TRDD2. The CDR3 runs to 14 residues. The V and J ends lost 4 bases and 8 bases, in that order; junction bases with no gene match: 9. Germline V gene data show CDR1 as TSWWSYY and CDR2 as QGS. CDR3 bases: TGTGCTCTTGGGGCCGCTTCCTACCGGGGGAAACTCATCTTT. As protein: CALGAASYRGKLIF.

This clone was recorded a few times. Since a far larger clone is one base different, this is likely a read error. The identical CDR3 is also encoded by other nucleotide sequences in the sample. V and J are TRDV1 and TRDJ1; tentatively, D is TRDD2 (6 bases). Because TCRdb records no J gene, it was assigned here through a match of the DNA to germline. V was pared by 8 bases and J by 0 bases, with 28 bases between. There are 19 residues in the CDR3. CDR1 and CDR2 from the germline V gene are TSWWSYY and QGS. CDR3 residues: CALSYRDGRGLQYTDKLIF. CDR3 sequence (DNA): TGTGCTCTTTCCTACCGGGATGGTAGAGGGCTACAGTACACCGATAAACTCATCTTT.

Of note for this clone: A read error may explain this, as a much larger clone is one base away. The V call is TRDV1, the J call TRDJ1; 11 bases are a match to TRDD3. The J gene, left out of TCRdb, was set here by checking the DNA against germline. The CDR3 contains 16 residues. Germline V gives CDR1 TSWWSYY, CDR2 QGS. The CDR3 nucleotides are TGCGCTCTTGGGGAACTAGGGGCTACTGGGGGATATTCACTCATCTTT. It is translated as CALGELGATGGYSLIF.

This clone was found a few times. TCRdb records a much larger clone's protein for this DNA, with a difference at residue 13 that likely arises from a read error; the protein given is the translation of the DNA. The chain joins TRDV2 to TRDJ1, with 9 bases that match TRDD3. Germline lookup yields CDR1 GEAIGNYY and CDR2 EKD. Trimming took 4 bases from V and 0 from J; bases not matched to a gene: 26. CDR3 length equals 22 residues. CDR3 in DNA: TGTGCCTGTGATAAACGCCCTCGTCGGGGGGATACCCTAAACTCGTACACCGATAAACTCATCTTT. Protein product: CACDKRPRRGDTLNSYTDKLIF.

The table lists this clone with many counts. This sequence is one base from a far larger clone and is likely a read error. Other DNA sequences in this specimen translate into the identical CDR3. This rearrangement joins TRDV1 to TRDJ1, with D tentatively TRDD3 (6 bases). Germline CDR1 TSWWSYY, CDR2 QGS. There are 15 residues in the CDR3. CDR3 DNA: TGTGCCCTTGGAGGGATAGGGACCGTAACCGATAAACTCATCTTT. Translating gives CALGGIGTVTDKLIF.

As concerns this clone: This DNA translates differently at residue 16 from the TCRdb protein, which is that of a much larger clone; a read error is likely, and the protein shown is the DNA's own translation. The gene calls are TRDV1 and TRDJ1, with 7 positions matching TRDD2. Germline V gene sequence: CDR1 TSWWSYY, CDR2 QGS. CDR3 length equals 19 residues. The CDR3 bases are TGTGCTCTTGGGACCTCTATTCCTACAGTGTGGGAGTACACCGATAACCTCATCTTT. This gives the protein CALGTSIPTVWEYTDNLIF.

With respect to this clone: This DNA's translation differs at residue 8 from TCRdb's protein, which comes from a much larger clone; a read error is likely, and the protein shown is translated from the DNA. This sequence joins TRDV1 and TRDJ1, with 12 bases that match TRDD3. This CDR3 has 28 residues. CDR1 is TSWWSYY and CDR2 is QGS in the germline V gene. V was pared by 1 base and J by 1 base, with 37 bases of the junction left unmatched. CDR3 region: CALGERGGFAFPPSRTVWGIRGTDKLIF. The CDR3 DNA reads TGTGCTCTTGGGGAACGGGGCGGGTTTGCCTTCCCCCCTTCTCGTACTGTCTGGGGGATACGGGGCACCGATAAACTCATCTTT.

This clone was counted only a few times. TCRdb has a much larger clone's protein, which differs at residue 14 from the translation of this DNA, likely because of a read error; what is shown is the protein translated from the DNA. V is TRDV1 and J is TRDJ1, with D possibly TRDD3 on 5 matching bases. There are 17 residues in the CDR3. Trimming cost V 4 bases and J 10 bases, with 28 bases left between them. Germline V gene lookup returns CDR1 TSWWSYY and CDR2 QGS. This CDR3 is CALGGHSPGVGWGRLIF. The CDR3 region has the DNA TGTGCTCTTGGGGGACATTCCCCCGGTGTGGGTTGGGGTAGACTCATCTTT.

A note on this clone: TCRdb pairs this DNA with a much larger clone's protein that differs at residue 14, likely a read error; the protein shown was translated from the DNA. No J gene was assigned, while the V gene was called as TRDV1; the table's D gene call, TRDD3, was not cross checked with the DNA. Germline V gene sequence: CDR1 TSWWSYY, CDR2 QGS. The CDR3 contains 16 residues. In DNA form, the CDR3 reads TGTGCTCTTGGGGAAAGTGGGGGGGGACCCACCGATAAACCCATCTTT. Translation gives CALGESGGGPTDKPIF.

This clone showed up just a few times. A far larger clone lies a single base away; this is likely a read error. Different DNA sequences within this sample yield the same CDR3. V is TRDV1 and J is TRDJ1; tentatively, D is TRDD3 (6 bases). This CDR3 region has 17 residues. Per germline, CDR1 TSWWSYY and CDR2 QGS. In DNA, the CDR3 is TGTGCTCTTGGGACTTCTACAAACTGGGAGAACACCGACAAACTCATCTTT. It encodes CALGTSTNWENTDKLIF.

This clone was counted at least ten times. The TCRdb protein comes from a much larger clone and disagrees with this DNA's translation at residue 6, likely due to a read error; the protein given here is derived from the DNA. The CDR3 reads CALGDQPSYETGGYKLIF. CDR3 DNA sequence: TGTGCTCTTGGGGATCAGCCTTCCTATGAGACTGGGGGGTATAAACTCATCTTT. The chain uses TRDV1 and TRDJ1; tentatively, D is TRDD2 or TRDD3 (8 bases each). In germline, CDR1 is TSWWSYY, CDR2 QGS. The CDR3 contains 18 residues. V was trimmed by 3 bases and J by 6 bases, leaving 26 bases between them.

A note on this clone: TCRdb shows a much larger clone's protein in place of this DNA's translation, and the two differ at residue 9, likely through a read error; the protein shown is translated from the DNA. The chain joins TRDV2 to TRDJ1; TRDD3 matches 9 bases. The CDR3 has 14 residues. Losses at the gene ends were 2 bases for V and 5 bases for J; bases not matched to a gene: 5. The germline gives CDR1 GEAIGNYY, CDR2 EKD. CDR3 in amino acids: CACDSLLGEDKLIF. CDR3 nucleotides: TGTGCCTGTGACAGTCTACTGGGGGAGGATAAACTCATCTTT.

This clone came up many times. TCRdb lists the protein of a much larger clone for this DNA, which differs at residue 16, so this is likely a read error; the protein given here is translated from the DNA itself. The V call is TRDV1, the J call TRDJ1; a possible D gene is TRDD2 (5 bases). The CDR3 runs 18 residues. Germline lookup yields CDR1 TSWWSYY and CDR2 QGS. CDR3 in amino acids: CALGELRSPTPGTDKRIF. Written as DNA, the CDR3 is TGTGCTCTTGGGGAGCTTAGGTCCCCTACTCCGGGTACCGATAAACGCATCTTT.

As concerns this clone: The TCRdb protein comes from a much larger clone and disagrees with this DNA's translation at residue 7, likely due to a read error; the protein given here is derived from the DNA. The chain employs TRDV1 and TRDJ1; 13 positions agree with TRDD3. CDR1 and CDR2 from the germline V gene are TSWWSYY and QGS. The CDR3 is made up of 20 amino acids. With V trimmed by 0 bases and J by 8 bases, 18 bases remained unmatched. CDR3: CALGELQNQLGDTSGGKLIF. In nucleotides, the CDR3 is TGTGCTCTTGGGGAACTTCAGAACCAACTGGGGGATACGTCAGGTGGGAAACTCATCTTT.

This clone was found a few times. This CDR3 is CACGKWKDKLIF. The CDR3 coding sequence is TGTGCCTGTGGGAAATGGAAAGATAAACTCATCTTT. J gene TRDJ1 was identified, but the V gene was not called. The CDR3 has 12 amino acids.

About this clone itself: TCRdb has a much larger clone's protein, which differs at residue 3 from the translation of this DNA, likely because of a read error; what is shown is the protein translated from the DNA. V and J are TRDV1 and TRDJ1, with 9 bases lining up with TRDD3. Here the J gene came from matching the DNA to germline, since TCRdb omits it. Germline V lookup: CDR1 TSWWSYY, CDR2 QGS. CDR3 length: 25 residues. In nucleotides, the CDR3 is TGTGCTATTGGGGAACTAGGCCTGGTCATAAAGTTCGAATATACTGGGGGAGCGTACACCGATAAACTCATCTTT. Translation: CAIGELGLVIKFEYTGGAYTDKLIF.

In this sample, this clone turned up a few times. The protein TCRdb gives is from a much larger clone and does not agree with this DNA's translation at residue 5, likely a read error; the protein shown here comes from the DNA. The gene calls are TRDV1 and TRDJ1; 9 bases line up with TRDD3. The J gene is not listed in TCRdb, so it was assigned here from a DNA match to germline. The junction had 10 bases not matched to a gene; V was cut back by 4 bases and J by 1 base. Germline V CDR1 and CDR2: TSWWSYY, QGS. The CDR3 length is 17 residues. CDR3 DNA: TGTGCTCTTGGGGGACGTGGGGGGATACTAGTCACCGATAAACTCATCTTT. It is translated as CALGGRGGILVTDKLIF.

This clone was found a few times. The TCRdb protein, from a much larger clone, departs from this DNA's translation at residue 16, likely by read error; the protein shown derives from the DNA. The chain combines TRDV1 with TRDJ1; 9 bases match TRDD3. The germline V gene encodes CDR1 TSWWSYY and CDR2 QGS. The length of the CDR3 is 21 residues. Trimming took 3 bases from V and 4 from J; bases not matched to a gene: 24. The CDR3 DNA follows: TGTGCTCTTGGGGAGGGAACCCTTCGCCCTGCTAGGTGGGGGATAGGCGATAAACTCATCTTT. As protein: CALGEGTLRPARWGIGDKLIF.